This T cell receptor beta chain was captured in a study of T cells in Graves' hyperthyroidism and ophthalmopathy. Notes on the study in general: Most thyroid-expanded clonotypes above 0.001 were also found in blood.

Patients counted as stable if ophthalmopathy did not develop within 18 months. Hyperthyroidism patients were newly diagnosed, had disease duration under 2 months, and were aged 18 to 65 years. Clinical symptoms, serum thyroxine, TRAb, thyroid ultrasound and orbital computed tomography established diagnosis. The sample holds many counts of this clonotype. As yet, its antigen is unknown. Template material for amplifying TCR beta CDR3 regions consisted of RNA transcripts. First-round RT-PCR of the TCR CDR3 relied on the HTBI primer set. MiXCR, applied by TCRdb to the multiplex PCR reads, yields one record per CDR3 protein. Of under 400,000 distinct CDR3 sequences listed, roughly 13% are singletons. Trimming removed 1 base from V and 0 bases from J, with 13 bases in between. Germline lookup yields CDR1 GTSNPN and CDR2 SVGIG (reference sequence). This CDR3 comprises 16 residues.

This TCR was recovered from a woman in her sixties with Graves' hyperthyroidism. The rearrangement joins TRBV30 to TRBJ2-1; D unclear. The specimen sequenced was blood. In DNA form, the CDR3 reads TGTGCCTGGAGTGGTATGAGCTTTAGCTCCTACAATGAGCAGTTCTTC. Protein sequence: CAWSGMSFSSYNEQFF.